Sequencing of this T cell receptor beta chain was carried out in a study of blood T cell repertoires in COVID-19. At the level of the study: PBMCs, B-cell-depleted T cells, or T cells provided the cDNA or gDNA that made up the material.

CDR3 length: 16 amino acids. The germline V gene has CDR1 SEHNR and CDR2 FQNEAQ (reference sequence). The trim removed 8 bases at V and 3 bases at J, leaving 16 bases unmatched. The authors' processing: By means of reference gene primer amplification, nucleated cell counts were estimated. Assay: immunoSEQ multiplex PCR; the TCRdb copy retains only in-frame clones and omits some. The V and J calls and the clone size are those of that table, but D and trimming were determined from the DNA. The sample includes hundreds of thousands of clones, roughly 87% of them seen just once. This receptor was taken from a man between 18 and 29 years old with COVID-19, enrolled during active disease. The chain recombines TRBV7-9 with TRBJ2-7; 7 nucleotides agree with TRBD1. Sequencing was performed on peripheral blood. The CDR3 region is CASAKNLAGTDYEQYF. As DNA, the CDR3 is TGTGCCAGCGCCAAAAACCTCGCCGGGACAGACTACGAGCAGTACTTC.